These T cell receptor beta chains were read from a single sample in a study of blood T cell repertoires in COVID-19. Clones were read by immunoSEQ multiplex PCR, and TCRdb kept only the in-frame ones, dropping some. Of 250,000 or so clones listed, around 80% are singletons. The sample taken for sequencing was peripheral blood. These receptors originate from a man aged 55 to 70 with acute or convalescent COVID-19. CDR3s include the opening cysteine and the closing phenylalanine or tryptophan. D genes are given only for firm matches. Clone size is shown for a subset of rows, as once, few, many or a class of expanded clone.

abundance,d_gene,j_gene,v_gene,CDR3aa,CDR3nt
.,.,TRBJ2-1,TRBV6-2/TRBV6-3,CASSYSDVESSYNEQFF,TGTGCCAGCAGTTACTCGGATGTGGAGAGCTCCTACAATGAGCAGTTCTTC
.,TRBD1,TRBJ2-1,TRBV9,CASSNRQGSGSYNEQFF,TGTGCCAGCAGCAATCGACAGGGCAGTGGCTCCTACAATGAGCAGTTCTTC
.,.,TRBJ1-6,TRBV2,CASSDMTRGSPLHF,TGTGCCAGCAGTGATATGACTCGGGGGTCACCCCTCCACTTT
.,TRBD1,TRBJ2-3,TRBV7-9,CASSLAGGDQPQYF,TGTGCCAGCAGCTTAGCAGGGGGCGATCAGCCCCAGTATTTT
.,TRBD2,TRBJ2-1,TRBV7-6,CASSPSVSGNYNEQFF,TGTGCCAGCAGCCCAAGTGTTAGCGGGAACTACAATGAGCAGTTCTTC
.,.,TRBJ2-5,TRBV5-4,CASSQPGRGGETQYF,TGTGCCAGCAGCCAGCCAGGGAGAGGGGGAGAGACCCAGTACTTC
once,.,TRBJ1-1,TRBV18,CASSPLALRDTEAFF,TGTGCCAGCTCACCATTAGCTTTGAGGGACACTGAAGCTTTCTTT
.,.,TRBJ1-3,TRBV9,CASSVGVWGVGTGNTIYF,TGTGCCAGCAGCGTAGGCGTCTGGGGAGTCGGGACTGGAAACACCATATATTTT
.,TRBD2,TRBJ2-1,TRBV5-4,CASSSGLAGVSSYNEQFF,TGTGCCAGCAGCTCGGGACTAGCGGGTGTGAGCTCCTACAATGAGCAGTTCTTC
.,TRBD2,TRBJ2-1,TRBV24-1,CATSDSATSGVYNEQFF,TGTGCCACCAGTGATTCGGCGACTAGCGGGGTTTACAATGAGCAGTTCTTC
.,.,TRBJ2-7,TRBV11-2,CASSTGTRSSYEQYF,TGTGCCAGCAGCACCGGGACAAGGAGCTCCTACGAGCAGTACTTC
few,TRBD2,TRBJ2-5,TRBV10-3,CAISEPRLAETQYF,TGTGCCATCAGTGAGCCTCGACTAGCGGAGACCCAGTACTTC
.,.,TRBJ1-5,TRBV28,CASSLGAGSNQPQHF,TGTGCCAGCAGTTTGGGGGCCGGTAGCAATCAGCCCCAGCATTTT
.,.,TRBJ2-7,TRBV5-1,CASQLTSSGSYEQYF,TGCGCCAGCCAGCTTACGTCATCGGGTTCCTACGAGCAGTACTTC
.,.,TRBJ1-2,TRBV28,CASSYLTHGGGSYGYTF,TGTGCCAGCAGTTACCTGACCCACGGAGGAGGATCCTATGGCTACACCTTC
.,.,TRBJ2-2,TRBV19,CASNNLGQYTGELFF,TGTGCCAGTAATAACCTGGGACAATACACCGGGGAGCTGTTTTTT